A single sample gave rise to the 25 T cell receptor beta chains below, sequenced in a study of blood T cells in healthy people across ages. A J-beta primer mix and a sample-barcoded 5' primer were used in a second PCR of roughly 7 to 12 cycles. MiXCR, applied by TCRdb to the 5' RACE reads, yields one record per CDR3 protein. The table records some 890,000 distinct CDR3 sequences, around 29% of them present only once. These data were likewise used in another study, on T cells of mothers and their children.

The sequencing input was blood. The receptors were sampled from a middle-aged woman in good health.

This clonotype has at least ten counts. CDR3 nucleotide sequence: TGTGCCAGCAGCCAAGAGGCGGGGCGCGGGTTATCCGGCAATCAGCCCCAGCATTTT. Translated, it gives CASSQEAGRGLSGNQPQHF. V gene TRBV4-2 combines with J gene TRBJ1-5; tentative D call: TRBD1 (5 bases). The V end lost 0 bases, the J end lost 2 bases, and 20 bases lay between the germline ends. The CDR3 sequence is 19 residues long. The germline V gene has CDR1 LGHNA and CDR2 YNFKEQ.

The J gene is TRBJ2-1, the V gene TRBV5-1, with D uncertain. Trimming stripped 2 bases from V and 0 bases from J, with 9 bases between. CDR3 length: 15 amino acids. Germline V gene sequence: CDR1 SGHRS, CDR2 YFSETQ. The chain's CDR3 is CASSFHGSSYNEQFF. In DNA form, the CDR3 reads TGCGCCAGCAGCTTTCATGGAAGCTCCTACAATGAGCAGTTCTTC.

The chain combines TRBV3-1 with TRBJ2-3; D is perhaps TRBD2 (5 bases). The V and J ends lost 4 bases and 1 base respectively, with 12 bases between them. There are 15 residues in the CDR3. The germline V gene encodes CDR1 LGHDT and CDR2 YNNKEL (reference sequence). The CDR3 reads CASSPLVRGTDTQYF. Written as DNA, the CDR3 is TGTGCCAGCAGCCCACTAGTTCGTGGCACAGATACGCAGTATTTT.

The chain is built from TRBV28 and TRBJ1-2; 7 nucleotides match TRBD1. With 6 bases clipped from V and 4 bases from J, the junction kept 17 bases outside the gene matches. Germline V gene sequence: CDR1 MDHEN, CDR2 SYDVKM. The CDR3 runs 17 residues. Written as DNA, the CDR3 is TGTGCCAGCAGGGGTACCGGCGAGACAGGGATCGGCTATGGCTACACCTTC. Protein sequence: CASRGTGETGIGYGYTF.

This clonotype was counted at least ten times. The rearrangement uses TRBV5-6 and TRBJ2-7; 7 bases are a match to TRBD1. V was pared by 5 bases and J by 2 bases, with 7 bases of the junction left unmatched. The CDR3 runs to 14 residues. Germline V gives CDR1 SGHDT, CDR2 YYEEEE. The CDR3 protein is CASSKAGGTYEQYF. DNA for the CDR3: TGTGCCAGCAGTAAGGCAGGGGGTACCTACGAGCAGTACTTC.

The V and J genes are TRBV5-1 and TRBJ2-1, with D possibly matching TRBD1 (5 bases). V was trimmed by 3 bases and J by 4 bases, leaving 11 bases between them. The germline V gene encodes CDR1 SGHRS and CDR2 YFSETQ. The CDR3 covers 14 residues. As DNA, the CDR3 is TGCGCCAGCAGCTCAGGACAAATTTACAATGAGCAGTTCTTC. As protein: CASSSGQIYNEQFF. The full variable domain, rest sourced from reference TRBV5-1 and TRBJ2-1, is KAGVTQTPRYLIKTRGQQVTLSCSPISGHRSVSWYQQTPGQGLQFLFEYFSETQRNKGNFPGRFSGRQFSNSRSEMNVSTLELGDSALYLCASSSGQIYNEQFFGPGTRLTVL.

This clonotype occurred many times. V gene TRBV2 combines with J gene TRBJ2-7; no firm D call. Trimming took 10 bases from V and 4 from J, leaving 11 bases between them. Germline CDR1 and CDR2: SNHLY and FYNNEI. The CDR3 has 11 amino acids. The chain's CDR3 is CATTKEYEQYF. The CDR3 region has the DNA TGTGCCACAACGAAGGAATACGAGCAGTACTTC. The whole variable domain, filled in from reference TRBV2 and TRBJ2-7, reads EPEVTQTPSHQVTQMGQEVILRCVPISNHLYFYWYRQILGQKVEFLVSFYNNEISEKSEIFDDQFSVERPDGSNFTLKIRSTKLEDSAMYFCATTKEYEQYFGPGTRLTVT.

The rearrangement uses TRBV6-6 and TRBJ1-1; maybe TRBD1 (6 bases). CDR1 is MNHNY, CDR2 SVGAGI, per germline (reference sequence). Trimming took off 4 bases at V and 5 bases at J, with 11 bases between the two ends. CDR3 size: 13 residues. The CDR3, as DNA: TGTGCCAGCAGTTCCAGGGGTGAAACTGAAGCTTTCTTT. It encodes CASSSRGETEAFF.

V gene TRBV5-5 combines with J gene TRBJ1-2, with TRBD1 as a possible D gene (5 bases). The CDR3 sequence is 16 residues long. Germline CDR1 SGHKS, CDR2 YYEKEE (reference sequence). Trimming cost V 0 bases and J 2 bases, with 14 bases left between them. The CDR3 loop reads CASSLEGVRENYGYTF. The DNA for the CDR3 is TGTGCCAGCAGCTTGGAGGGAGTCAGGGAGAACTATGGCTACACCTTC.

This clonotype was recorded many times. CDR3 DNA: TGTGCCAGCAGTTTTGGGGTCGGGGGCTACGAGCAGTACTTC. Encoded protein: CASSFGVGGYEQYF. This chain uses TRBV12-3 or TRBV12-4 with TRBJ2-7; possibly TRBD2 for D (6 bases). Trimming took off 3 bases at V and 3 bases at J, with 12 bases between the two ends. The length of the CDR3 is 14 residues.

About this clonotype itself: A read error is possible here, since a much larger clone lies one base away. This chain links TRBV7-2 with TRBJ2-5, with 11 bases lining up with TRBD1. TRBJ2-7 explains the end of the DNA better; the J call may be wrong. The germline V gene encodes CDR1 SGHTA and CDR2 FQGNSA. This CDR3 has 16 residues. CDR3 nucleotide sequence: TGTGCCAGCAGCTTAGCCGGGACAGGGGGAACCTGCGAGCAGTACTTC. Amino acids: CASSLAGTGGTCEQYF.

This clonotype was seen at least ten times. The chain's CDR3 is CASSQMNTEAFF. CDR3 in DNA: TGTGCCAGCAGCCAAATGAACACTGAAGCTTTCTTT. V usage is TRBV4-2 and J usage is TRBJ1-1; D call uncertain. The CDR3 is 12 residues long. CDR1 LGHNA and CDR2 YNFKEQ come from the germline V gene. V was clipped by 2 bases and J by 0 bases, with 1 base between them.

This clonotype was seen a few times. Mismatch with germline at one junction end may stem from a read error. This rearrangement joins TRBV4-1 to TRBJ1-1, with a tentative D call TRBD1 (5 bases). Germline V CDR1 and CDR2: MGHRA, YSYEKL. There are 14 residues in the CDR3. This CDR3 reads CAGSQGQMNTEAFF. The CDR3 bases are TGCGCCGGCAGCCAAGGACAAATGAACACTGAAGCTTTCTTT.

The chain has TRBV2 and TRBJ1-2; D is undetermined. There are 12 residues in the CDR3. Germline values: CDR1 SNHLY, CDR2 FYNNEI. Between the trimmed V and J ends, which lost 8 bases and 3 bases, there was a span of 10 bases. The CDR3 here is CASEGRDYGYTF. As DNA, the CDR3 is TGTGCCAGCGAAGGCCGAGACTATGGCTACACCTTC. Based on the CDR3 plus reference TRBV2 and TRBJ1-2, the full variable domain is EPEVTQTPSHQVTQMGQEVILRCVPISNHLYFYWYRQILGQKVEFLVSFYNNEISEKSEIFDDQFSVERPDGSNFTLKIRSTKLEDSAMYFCASEGRDYGYTFGSGTRLTVV.

The sample holds many counts of this clonotype. The chain carries TRBV10-3 and TRBJ1-2; D gene uncertain. The CDR3 contains 13 residues. Germline V lookup: CDR1 ENHRY, CDR2 SYGVKD. The V gene lost 6 bases and the J gene lost 3 bases, with 11 bases spanning the gap. The CDR3 spells CAISPSGDYGYTF. The DNA of the CDR3 is TGTGCCATCAGCCCCAGCGGGGACTATGGCTACACCTTC.

The chain employs TRBV29-1 and TRBJ2-5; 7 positions match TRBD2. CDR1 is SQVTM and CDR2 is ANQGSEA in the germline V gene. The CDR3 length is 16 residues. V lost 4 bases, J lost 11 bases, and 22 bases stayed unmatched. Here the CDR3 reads CSVALGGGFTIREQYF. The CDR3 DNA is TGCAGCGTTGCTCTAGGCGGGGGTTTTACCATTAGGGAGCAGTACTTC.

As for this clonotype: This may stem from a read error, because a much larger clone lies one nucleotide away. This chain connects TRBV20-1 to TRBJ1-1; no reliable D call. The germline V and J ends were trimmed by 1 base and 10 bases, with 13 bases remaining between them. CDR1 and CDR2 from the germline V gene are DFQATT and SNEGSKA (reference sequence). The CDR3 spans 12 residues. The CDR3 DNA reads TGCAGTGCTAGAGGTCCTCCGGGAGGAGCTTTCTTT. It codes for CSARGPPGGAFF.

This clonotype was counted a few times. The chain employs TRBV7-9 and TRBJ2-1; D is perhaps TRBD2 (6 bases). Trimming stripped 6 bases from V and 2 bases from J, with 17 bases between. The CDR3 sequence is 16 residues long. Germline-derived CDR1 and CDR2 are SEHNR and FQNEAQ (reference sequence). CDR3 residues: CASSFSGDSPYNEQFF. The CDR3 bases are TGTGCCAGCAGTTTCTCGGGGGATTCCCCCTACAATGAGCAGTTCTTC.

About this clonotype itself: A junction end diverges from the germline sequence, so it may reflect a read error. The chain uses TRBV20-1 and TRBJ2-6; 10 bases fit TRBD1. The CDR3 is 17 amino acids. Germline loops: CDR1 DFQATT, CDR2 SNEGSKA (reference sequence). The CDR3 nucleotides read TGCAGTGCTAGGCCGGGACAGGGGAGCTCTGGGGCCAACGTCCGGACTTTC. As protein: CSARPGQGSSGANVRTF.

This chain joins TRBV7-2 and TRBJ2-7, with a weak D call TRBD2 (5 bases). The closer fit of TRBJ2-5 to the DNA end suggests the J call may be wrong. CDR1 SGHTA and CDR2 FQGNSA come from the germline V gene. The CDR3 contains 13 residues. Written as DNA, the CDR3 is TGTGCCAGCAGCTCTAGCTTCGGAGAGACCCAGTACTTC. It translates to CASSSSFGETQYF.

This clonotype was counted only a few times. This may be a read error: a much more frequent sequence differs by one nucleotide. This chain joins TRBV5-5 and TRBJ1-2; 8 nucleotides line up with TRBD1. Germline CDR1 SGHKS, CDR2 YYEKEE (reference sequence). CDR3 size: 14 residues. The CDR3 is CAGSPWQGAGGYTF. DNA for the CDR3: TGTGCCGGCAGCCCATGGCAGGGGGCTGGGGGCTACACCTTC.

This rearrangement joins TRBV4-3 to TRBJ2-3, with D hard to call. V lost 1 base, J lost 5 bases, and 7 bases lay in between. This CDR3 has 13 amino acids. The germline gives CDR1 LGHNA, CDR2 YSLEER. CDR3: CASSQAVGDTQYF. CDR3 in DNA: TGCGCCAGCAGCCAAGCTGTAGGAGATACGCAGTATTTT.

The table lists this clonotype with many counts. V gene TRBV29-1 combines with J gene TRBJ2-1; TRBD2 matches 10 bases. This CDR3 spans 13 amino acids. Trimming at V came to 4 bases and at J to 5 bases, leaving 2 bases not matched to a gene. Germline values: CDR1 SQVTM, CDR2 ANQGSEA. The CDR3 DNA is TGCAGCGTTGGTAGCGGGGGGAACAATGAGCAGTTCTTC. Encoded protein: CSVGSGGNNEQFF.

Details on this clonotype: This may stem from a read error, because a much larger clone lies one nucleotide away. This rearrangement joins TRBV19 to TRBJ2-5, with TRBD1 identical over 7 bases. Trimming took 0 bases from V and 6 from J; bases not matched to a gene: 7. Germline V gene lookup returns CDR1 LNHDA and CDR2 SQIVND (reference sequence). CDR3 length: 15 amino acids. CDR3 in amino acids: CASSIDGDSRKTQYF. Written as DNA, the CDR3 is TGTGCCAGTAGTATAGATGGGGACAGTAGGAAGACCCAGTACTTC.

The V call is TRBV4-3, the J call TRBJ1-6; D remains ambiguous. Germline CDR1 and CDR2: LGHNA and YSLEER. CDR3 length equals 17 residues. V shed 4 bases and J shed 7 bases, with 20 bases lying between them. The CDR3 protein is CASSLSPQAAGNSPLHF. The CDR3 nucleotides read TGCGCCAGCAGCCTAAGCCCTCAGGCGGCAGGCAATTCACCCCTCCACTTT.